This T cell receptor (beta chain) was sequenced in a study of T-cell memory formation after mild COVID-19. In its sample, this clonotype was seen a few times. Germline V gene sequence: CDR1 MNHNS, CDR2 SASEGT. Deletions cut 6 bases from V and 0 bases from J, with 9 bases between. The CDR3 loop spans 14 amino acids. MiXCR, applied by TCRdb to the 5' RACE reads, yields one record per CDR3 protein. The data contain about 50,000 distinct CDR3 sequences, over 6.5% of them seen just once; the ten biggest clones take up approximately 1.5%. The sequence derives from a young man who had mild COVID-19 (a few samples of this study predate the infection). Cell type and time point are not known. The chain has TRBV6-1 and TRBJ1-5; TRBD1 is a possible D gene (5 bases). Sequencing used PBMCs or a T cell subset sorted from them (not recorded which). The CDR3, as DNA: TGTGCCAGCAGAGGGGCTATTAGCAATCAGCCCCAGCATTTT. The encoded protein is CASRGAISNQPQHF.